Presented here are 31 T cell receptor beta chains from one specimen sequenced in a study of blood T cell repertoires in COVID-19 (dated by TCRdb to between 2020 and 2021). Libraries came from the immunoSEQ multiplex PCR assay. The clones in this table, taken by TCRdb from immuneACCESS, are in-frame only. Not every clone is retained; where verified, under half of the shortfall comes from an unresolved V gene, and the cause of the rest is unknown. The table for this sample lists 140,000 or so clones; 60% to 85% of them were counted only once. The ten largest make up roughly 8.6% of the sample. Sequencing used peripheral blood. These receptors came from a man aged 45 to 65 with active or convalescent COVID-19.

The CDR3 nucleotides are TGTGCCAGCTCCGGTGTCAGGGCAAACACTGAAGCTTTCTTT. It is translated as CASSGVRANTEAFF. V usage is TRBV27 and J usage is TRBJ1-1, with D possibly being TRBD1 (5 bases). Per germline, CDR1 MNHEY and CDR2 SMNVEV (reference sequence). The V end lost 8 bases, the J end lost 2 bases, and 15 bases lay between the germline ends. CDR3 length: 14 amino acids.

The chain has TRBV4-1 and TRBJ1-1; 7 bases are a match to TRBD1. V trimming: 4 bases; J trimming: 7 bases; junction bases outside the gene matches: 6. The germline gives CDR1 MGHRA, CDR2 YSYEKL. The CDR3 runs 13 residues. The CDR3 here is CASSPDRALEAFF. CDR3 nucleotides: TGCGCCAGCAGCCCAGACAGGGCACTTGAAGCTTTCTTT.

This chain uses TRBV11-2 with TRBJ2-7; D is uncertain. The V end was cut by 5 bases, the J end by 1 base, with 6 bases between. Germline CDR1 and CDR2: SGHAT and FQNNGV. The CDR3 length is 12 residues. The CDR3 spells CASSRSSYEQYF. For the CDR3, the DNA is TGTGCCAGCAGCAGGAGTTCCTACGAGCAGTACTTC.

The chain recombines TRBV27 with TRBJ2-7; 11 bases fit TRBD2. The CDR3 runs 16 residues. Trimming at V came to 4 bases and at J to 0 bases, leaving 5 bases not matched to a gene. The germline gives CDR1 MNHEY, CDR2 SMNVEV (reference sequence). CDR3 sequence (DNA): TGTGCCAGCAGTTGGATAGCGGGAGGGGTCTCCTACGAGCAGTACTTC. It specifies CASSWIAGGVSYEQYF.

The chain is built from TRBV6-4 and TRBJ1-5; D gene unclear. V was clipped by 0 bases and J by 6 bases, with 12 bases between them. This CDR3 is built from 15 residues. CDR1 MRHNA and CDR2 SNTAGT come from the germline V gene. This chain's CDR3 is CASSDSRVLGQPQHF. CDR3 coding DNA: TGTGCCAGCAGTGACTCCCGGGTCTTGGGTCAGCCCCAGCATTTT.

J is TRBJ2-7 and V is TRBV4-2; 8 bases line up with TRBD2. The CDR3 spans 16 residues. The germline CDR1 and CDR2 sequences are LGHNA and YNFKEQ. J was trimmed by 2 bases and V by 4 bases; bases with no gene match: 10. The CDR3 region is CASSREVTGGTYEQYF. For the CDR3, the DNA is TGTGCCAGCAGCCGGGAGGTAACGGGAGGGACCTACGAGCAGTACTTC.

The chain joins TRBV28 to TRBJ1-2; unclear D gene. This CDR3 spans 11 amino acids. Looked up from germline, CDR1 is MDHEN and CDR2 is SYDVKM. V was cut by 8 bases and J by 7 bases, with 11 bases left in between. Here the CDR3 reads CASLKNSGYTF. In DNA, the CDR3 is TGTGCCAGCTTGAAAAACAGTGGCTACACCTTC.

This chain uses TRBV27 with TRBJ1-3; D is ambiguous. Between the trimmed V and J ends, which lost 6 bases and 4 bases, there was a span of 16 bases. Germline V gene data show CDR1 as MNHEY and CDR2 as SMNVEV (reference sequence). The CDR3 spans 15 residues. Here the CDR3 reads CASSQTRVGGNTIYF. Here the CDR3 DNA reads TGTGCCAGCAGCCAAACACGGGTCGGAGGAAACACCATATATTTT.

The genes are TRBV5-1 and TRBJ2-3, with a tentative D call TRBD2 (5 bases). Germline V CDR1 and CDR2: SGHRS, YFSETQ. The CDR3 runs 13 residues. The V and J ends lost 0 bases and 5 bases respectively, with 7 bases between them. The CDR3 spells CASSLDAGDTQYF. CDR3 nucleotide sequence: TGCGCCAGCAGCTTGGATGCGGGAGATACGCAGTATTTT.

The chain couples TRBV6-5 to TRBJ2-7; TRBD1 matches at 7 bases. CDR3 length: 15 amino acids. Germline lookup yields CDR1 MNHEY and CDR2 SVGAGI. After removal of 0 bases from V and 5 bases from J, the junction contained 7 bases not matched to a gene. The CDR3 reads CASSYSRTGEDEQYF. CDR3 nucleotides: TGTGCCAGCAGTTACTCGAGGACAGGAGAGGACGAGCAGTACTTC.

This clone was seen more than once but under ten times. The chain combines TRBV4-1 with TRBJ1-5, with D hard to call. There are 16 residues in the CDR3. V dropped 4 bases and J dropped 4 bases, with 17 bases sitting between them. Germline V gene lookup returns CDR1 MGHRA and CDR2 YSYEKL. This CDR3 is CASSLRPERLNQPQHF. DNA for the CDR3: TGCGCCAGCAGCCTTAGACCGGAGAGGTTAAATCAGCCCCAGCATTTT.

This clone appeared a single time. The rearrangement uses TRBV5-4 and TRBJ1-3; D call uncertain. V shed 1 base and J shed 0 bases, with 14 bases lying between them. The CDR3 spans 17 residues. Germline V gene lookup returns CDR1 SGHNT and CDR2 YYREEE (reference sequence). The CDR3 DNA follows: TGTGCCAGCAGCTTGTACGGGATCCCGAGCTCTGGAAACACCATATATTTT. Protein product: CASSLYGIPSSGNTIYF.

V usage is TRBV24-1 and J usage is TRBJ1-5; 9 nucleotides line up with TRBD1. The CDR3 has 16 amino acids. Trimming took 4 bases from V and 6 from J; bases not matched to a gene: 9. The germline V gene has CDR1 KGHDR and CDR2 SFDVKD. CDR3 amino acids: CATSDGTGNFRQPQHF. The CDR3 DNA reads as TGTGCCACCAGTGACGGGACAGGGAATTTTCGTCAGCCCCAGCATTTT.

CDR3 in DNA: TGTGCCAGCATACAGGGGGCGGGCAATCAGCCCCAGCATTTT. Protein: CASIQGAGNQPQHF. This rearrangement joins TRBV28 to TRBJ1-5, with 9 bases lining up with TRBD1. Trimming at V came to 7 bases and at J to 2 bases, leaving 3 bases not matched to a gene. The germline CDR1 and CDR2 sequences are MDHEN and SYDVKM. The CDR3 totals 14 residues.

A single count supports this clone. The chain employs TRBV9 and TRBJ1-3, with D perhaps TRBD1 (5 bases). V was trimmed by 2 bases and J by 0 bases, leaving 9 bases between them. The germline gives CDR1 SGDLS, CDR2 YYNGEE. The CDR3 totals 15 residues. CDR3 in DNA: TGTGCCAGCAGCGTTGGGACTTCCTCTGGAAACACCATATATTTT. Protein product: CASSVGTSSGNTIYF. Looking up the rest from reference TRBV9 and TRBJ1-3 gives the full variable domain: DSGVTQTPKHLITATGQRVTLRCSPRSGDLSVYWYQQSLDQGLQFLIQYYNGEERAKGNILERFSAQQFPDLHSELNLSSLELGDSALYFCASSVGTSSGNTIYFGEGSWLTVV.

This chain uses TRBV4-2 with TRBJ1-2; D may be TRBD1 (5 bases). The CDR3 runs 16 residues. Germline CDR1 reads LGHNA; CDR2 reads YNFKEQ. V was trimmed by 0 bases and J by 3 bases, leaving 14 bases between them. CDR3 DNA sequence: TGTGCCAGCAGCCAAGATCTACACGGGGGAGACTATGGCTACACCTTC. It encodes CASSQDLHGGDYGYTF.

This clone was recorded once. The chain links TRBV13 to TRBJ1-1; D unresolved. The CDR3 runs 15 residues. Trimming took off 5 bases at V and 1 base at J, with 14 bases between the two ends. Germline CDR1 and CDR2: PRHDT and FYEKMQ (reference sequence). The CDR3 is CASSPVRGENTEAFF. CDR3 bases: TGTGCCAGCAGCCCCGTTCGGGGAGAGAACACTGAAGCTTTCTTT.

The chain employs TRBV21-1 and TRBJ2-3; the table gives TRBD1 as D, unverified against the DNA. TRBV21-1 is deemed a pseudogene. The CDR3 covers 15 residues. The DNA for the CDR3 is TGTGCCAGCAGCGGCTGGGACAGGGGAACAGATACGCAGTATTTT. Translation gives CASSGWDRGTDTQYF.

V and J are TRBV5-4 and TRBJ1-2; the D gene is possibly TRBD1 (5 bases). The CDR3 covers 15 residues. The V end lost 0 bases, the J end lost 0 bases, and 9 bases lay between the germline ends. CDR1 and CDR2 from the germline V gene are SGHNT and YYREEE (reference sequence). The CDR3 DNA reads TGTGCCAGCAGCTTGGGAACAGGAACTAACTATGGCTACACCTTC. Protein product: CASSLGTGTNYGYTF.

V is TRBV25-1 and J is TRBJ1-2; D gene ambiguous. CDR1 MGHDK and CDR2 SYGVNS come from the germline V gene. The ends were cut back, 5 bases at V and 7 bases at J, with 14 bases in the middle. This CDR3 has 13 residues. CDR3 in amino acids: CASSLGTVAGYTF. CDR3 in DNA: TGTGCCAGCAGTTTGGGTACAGTTGCTGGCTACACCTTC.

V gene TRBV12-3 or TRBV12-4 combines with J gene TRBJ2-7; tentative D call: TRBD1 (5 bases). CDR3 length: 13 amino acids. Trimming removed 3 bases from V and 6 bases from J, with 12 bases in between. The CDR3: CASSFAQAPEQYF. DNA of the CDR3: TGTGCCAGCAGTTTCGCACAGGCCCCCGAGCAGTACTTC.

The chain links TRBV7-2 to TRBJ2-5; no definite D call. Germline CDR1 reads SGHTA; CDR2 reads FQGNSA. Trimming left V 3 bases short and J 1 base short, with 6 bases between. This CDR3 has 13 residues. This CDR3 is CASSLSFQETQYF. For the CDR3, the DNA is TGTGCCAGCAGCTTGAGCTTCCAAGAGACCCAGTACTTC. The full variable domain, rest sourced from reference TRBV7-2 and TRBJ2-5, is GAGVSQSPSNKVTEKGKDVELRCDPISGHTALYWYRQSLGQGLEFLIYFQGNSAPDKSGLPSDRFSAERTGGSVSTLTIQRTQQEDSAVYLCASSLSFQETQYFGPGTRLLVL.

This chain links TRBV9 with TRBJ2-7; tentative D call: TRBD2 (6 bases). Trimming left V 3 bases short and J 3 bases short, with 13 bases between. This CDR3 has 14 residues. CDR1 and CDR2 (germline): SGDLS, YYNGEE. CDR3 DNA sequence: TGTGCCAGCAGCGACGGGGGTTCCTACTACGAGCAGTACTTC. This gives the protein CASSDGGSYYEQYF. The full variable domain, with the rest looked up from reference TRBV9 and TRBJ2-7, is DSGVTQTPKHLITATGQRVTLRCSPRSGDLSVYWYQQSLDQGLQFLIQYYNGEERAKGNILERFSAQQFPDLHSELNLSSLELGDSALYFCASSDGGSYYEQYFGPGTRLTVT.

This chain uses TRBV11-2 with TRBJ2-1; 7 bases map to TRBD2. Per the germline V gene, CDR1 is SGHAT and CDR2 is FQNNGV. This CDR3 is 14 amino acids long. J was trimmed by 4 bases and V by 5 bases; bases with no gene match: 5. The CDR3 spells CASSTGLLYNEQFF. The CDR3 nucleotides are TGTGCCAGCAGCACGGGACTATTATACAATGAGCAGTTCTTC.

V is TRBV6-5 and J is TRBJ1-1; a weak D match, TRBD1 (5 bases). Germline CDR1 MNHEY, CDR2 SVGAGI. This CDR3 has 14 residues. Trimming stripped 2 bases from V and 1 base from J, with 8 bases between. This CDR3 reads CASSYVQGNTEAFF. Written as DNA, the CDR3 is TGTGCCAGCAGTTACGTTCAGGGGAACACTGAAGCTTTCTTT.

This chain's CDR3 is CASSVFDSYSNEQFF. CDR3 coding DNA: TGTGCCAGCAGCGTTTTCGATTCTTACTCAAATGAGCAGTTCTTC. The chain has TRBV9 and TRBJ2-1; D not certain. The V gene lost 2 bases and the J gene lost 7 bases, with 16 bases spanning the gap. Germline V gene sequence: CDR1 SGDLS, CDR2 YYNGEE. This CDR3 is 15 amino acids long. Full variable domain (rest looked up from reference TRBV9 and TRBJ2-1): DSGVTQTPKHLITATGQRVTLRCSPRSGDLSVYWYQQSLDQGLQFLIQYYNGEERAKGNILERFSAQQFPDLHSELNLSSLELGDSALYFCASSVFDSYSNEQFFGPGTRLTVL.

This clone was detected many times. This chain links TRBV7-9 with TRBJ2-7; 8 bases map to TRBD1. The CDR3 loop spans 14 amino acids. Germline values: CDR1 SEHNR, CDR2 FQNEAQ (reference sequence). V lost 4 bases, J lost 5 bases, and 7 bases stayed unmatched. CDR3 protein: CASSSRTGNDEQYF. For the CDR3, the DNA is TGTGCCAGCAGCTCCCGGACAGGGAATGACGAGCAGTACTTC.

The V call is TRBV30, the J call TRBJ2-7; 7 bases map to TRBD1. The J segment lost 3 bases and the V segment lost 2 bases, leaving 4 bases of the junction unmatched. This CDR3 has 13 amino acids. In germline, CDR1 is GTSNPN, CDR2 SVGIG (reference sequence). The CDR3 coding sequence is TGTGCCTGGAGTCACCCAGGGGGCTACGAGCAGTACTTC. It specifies CAWSHPGGYEQYF.

CDR3 in amino acids: CAWTVGEHHSPLHF. The CDR3 nucleotides read TGTGCCTGGACTGTCGGGGAGCATCATTCACCCCTCCACTTT. The chain recombines TRBV30 with TRBJ1-6; no reliable D call. Germline-derived CDR1 and CDR2 are GTSNPN and SVGIG (reference sequence). V was pared by 4 bases and J by 8 bases, with 15 bases between. The CDR3 covers 14 residues.

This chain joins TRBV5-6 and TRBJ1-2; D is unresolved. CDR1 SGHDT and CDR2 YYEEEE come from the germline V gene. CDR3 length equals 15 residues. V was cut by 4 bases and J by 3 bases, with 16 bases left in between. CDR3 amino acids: CASSPGPWRDYGYTF. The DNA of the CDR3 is TGTGCCAGCAGCCCCGGGCCCTGGAGGGACTATGGCTACACCTTC.

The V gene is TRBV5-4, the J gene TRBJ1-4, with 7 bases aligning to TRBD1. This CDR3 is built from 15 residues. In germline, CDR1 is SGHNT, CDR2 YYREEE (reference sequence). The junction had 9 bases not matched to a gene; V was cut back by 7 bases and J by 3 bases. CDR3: CASRPRDSPNEKLFF. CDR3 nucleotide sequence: TGTGCCAGCCGCCCCCGGGACAGCCCTAATGAAAAACTGTTTTTT.